The T cell receptor beta chain under discussion was sequenced for a study of blood T cell repertoires in COVID-19. Original handling: Amplified reference gene primers provided the basis for estimating nucleated cell counts. Repertoires were generated with immunoSEQ multiplex PCR, while TCRdb's copy carries only in-frame clones and drops some. V and J calls and clone size are as listed in that table; D and trimming were resolved from the DNA. The sample lists 70,000 to 95,000 clones, approximately 89% seen once, with around 5% in the top ten. This clone was recorded once. Sequenced input: peripheral blood. This TCR was recovered from a woman of 80 years or more with active COVID-19.

CDR3 protein: CASSYGGQGAVLTF. CDR3 nucleotide sequence: TGTGCCAGCAGTTACGGGGGACAGGGGGCGGTCCTGACTTTC. The rearrangement links TRBV6-2 or TRBV6-3 to TRBJ2-6; TRBD1 matches at 12 bases. Per the germline V gene, CDR1 is MNHEY and CDR2 is SVGEGT. The CDR3 spans 14 residues. Trimming took 2 bases from V and 13 from J; bases not matched to a gene: 3.